This T cell receptor (beta chain) was found in a study of T cell responses to AZD1222 COVID-19 vaccine. Notes on the study in general: Two AZD1222 administrations were followed by greater Spike-specific TCR breadth and depth. Donors were chiefly white British, with a greater number of females, and clonal diversity was perhaps underestimated.

On this clone: Its cognate antigen is unknown.

Germline CDR1 is LGHDT and CDR2 is YNNKEL (reference sequence). This CDR3 region has 15 residues. V lost 4 bases to trimming and J lost 4 bases, with 13 bases between them. The protocol was immunoSEQ multiplex PCR, while the TCRdb copy is restricted to in-frame clones and leaves out a portion. The sample has 100,000 to 150,000 clones; around 86% are singletons. The rearrangement joins TRBV3-1 (or the pseudogene TRBV3-2) to TRBJ2-2; D might be TRBD1 (6 bases). This receptor was taken from an adult in good health. Sequencing was performed on peripheral blood, taken on day 0 of AZD1222 vaccination. In DNA, the CDR3 is TGTGCCAGCAGCCGGTCACAGGGTGGCACCGGGGAGCTGTTTTTT. This encodes CASSRSQGGTGELFF.